This entry lists 30 T cell receptor beta chains sequenced from one sample in a study of post-analysis software for immune sequencing data (dated by TCRdb to about 2015). In the paper's terms, the time point label means: second blood draw from one MS patient after hematopoietic stem cell transplantation. Library construction relied on PCR. TCRdb names Illumina HiSeq 2500 as the instrument used. To reduce PCR and sequencing biases, unique molecular identifiers were built into the TCR beta cDNA libraries. The raw public data were reprocessed by TCRdb itself: fastp quality trimming at Q25, MiXCR clonotype calling, in-frame beta chains only. Each CDR3 protein gets just one entry, which takes the most common genes and DNA from the rows behind it. The sample data list around 150,000 distinct CDR3 sequences, and 30% to 45% of these were observed just once. Around 30% of the sample rests with the top ten.

This specimen was blood, taken after autologous hematopoietic stem cell transplantation. The source of these receptors is a girl aged 10-17 years with multiple sclerosis. Donor details come from another sample of the same person, matched by shared clones.

This clonotype was observed a handful of times. V is TRBV7-2 and J is TRBJ2-5; maybe TRBD1 (5 bases). The V end was cut by 1 base, the J end by 1 base, with 7 bases between. Germline CDR1 reads SGHTA; CDR2 reads FQGNSA. The CDR3 sequence is 14 residues long. Here the CDR3 DNA reads TGTGCCAGCAGCTTAGGGGGCACCCAAGAGACCCAGTACTTC. Its protein product is CASSLGGTQETQYF.

The V gene is TRBV7-9, the J gene TRBJ2-1, with 7 bases matching TRBD2. Germline CDR1 is SEHNR and CDR2 is FQNEAQ (reference sequence). The CDR3 runs to 16 residues. The V and J ends lost 1 base and 9 bases, in that order; junction bases with no gene match: 12. The CDR3 nucleotides are TGTGCCAGCAGCTTAGAGATCGGCGGCGGGAGAGGTGAGCAGTTCTTC. Translation: CASSLEIGGGRGEQFF.

J is TRBJ2-7 and V is TRBV11-1; 8 bases line up with TRBD1. CDR1 is SGHAT and CDR2 is FQDESV in the germline V gene (reference sequence). The length of the CDR3 is 10 residues. The junction had 2 bases not matched to a gene; V was cut back by 9 bases and J by 7 bases. The CDR3 DNA reads as TGTGCCAGTTGGGACAGGGAGCAGTACTTC. Translation gives CASWDREQYF. The whole variable domain, filled in from reference TRBV11-1 and TRBJ2-7, reads EAEVAQSPRYKITEKSQAVAFWCDPISGHATLYWYRQILGQGPELLVQFQDESVVDDSQLPKDRFSAERLKGVDSTLKIQPAELGDSAMYLCASWDREQYFGPGTRLTVT.

This clonotype was seen at least ten times. The CDR3 sequence is CASRSGPHNEQFF. CDR3 in DNA: TGTGCCAGCAGATCGGGACCTCACAATGAGCAGTTCTTC. The chain carries TRBV6-5 and TRBJ2-1; D tentatively fits TRBD1 or TRBD2 (5 bases each). Germline CDR1 reads MNHEY; CDR2 reads SVGAGI. This CDR3 has 13 amino acids. Between the trimmed V and J ends, which lost 6 bases and 5 bases, there was a span of 11 bases.

This clonotype is a singleton in its sample. An end of the junction differs from the germline gene, which may be a read error. The chain combines TRBV6-6 with TRBJ1-4, with D uncertain. The CDR3 extends over 11 amino acids. Per germline, CDR1 MNHNY and CDR2 SVGAGI (reference sequence). The CDR3 DNA is TGCGCCAGCAGTTACGGCGAAAAACTGTTTTTT. As protein: CASSYGEKLFF.

The table lists this clonotype with a few counts. The chain couples TRBV6-1 to TRBJ1-1, with 8 bases aligning to TRBD1. CDR1 MNHNS and CDR2 SASEGT come from the germline V gene. This CDR3 region has 15 residues. V lost 4 bases and J lost 6; bases outside the gene matches: 10. The CDR3 loop reads CASSAPDREGPEAFF. The CDR3, as DNA: TGTGCCAGCAGTGCGCCGGACAGGGAGGGCCCTGAAGCTTTCTTT.

This chain joins TRBV7-9 and TRBJ1-5; possibly TRBD1 for D (5 bases). In germline, CDR1 is SEHNR, CDR2 FQNEAQ (reference sequence). The CDR3 has 14 amino acids. Deletions cut 11 bases from V and 0 bases from J, with 14 bases between. CDR3 coding DNA: TGTGCCGACCACAGGAGAAATAGCAATCAGCCCCAGCATTTT. Its translation: CADHRRNSNQPQHF.

The chain combines TRBV7-2 with TRBJ1-5; perhaps TRBD1 as D (5 bases). The CDR3 consists of 13 residues. Germline assignment: CDR1 SGHTA and CDR2 FQGNSA. Trimming took 1 base from V and 7 from J, leaving 8 bases between them. CDR3 amino acids: CASSLVGDQPQHF. As DNA, the CDR3 is TGTGCCAGCAGCTTAGTGGGGGACCAGCCCCAGCATTTT.

The chain employs TRBV9 and TRBJ2-7; D is undetermined. The germline CDR1 and CDR2 sequences are SGDLS and YYNGEE. The CDR3 is made up of 14 amino acids. V lost 2 bases, J lost 0 bases, and 9 bases lay in between. CDR3 residues: CASSVDGPSYEQYF. Here the CDR3 DNA reads TGTGCCAGCAGCGTTGACGGCCCCTCCTACGAGCAGTACTTC. The variable domain in full, completed from reference TRBV9 and TRBJ2-7, reads DSGVTQTPKHLITATGQRVTLRCSPRSGDLSVYWYQQSLDQGLQFLIQYYNGEERAKGNILERFSAQQFPDLHSELNLSSLELGDSALYFCASSVDGPSYEQYFGPGTRLTVT.

The J gene is TRBJ1-1, the V gene TRBV7-9; D uncertain. Germline-derived CDR1 and CDR2 are SEHNR and FQNEAQ (reference sequence). The CDR3 runs 11 residues. V lost 5 bases and J 7 bases, leaving 8 bases between the germline ends. The CDR3 here is CASSPRHEAFF. For the CDR3, the DNA is TGTGCCAGCAGCCCACGGCATGAAGCTTTCTTT.

A few counts support this clonotype. V usage is TRBV6-5 and J usage is TRBJ2-3; no definite D call. The CDR3 sequence is 15 residues long. CDR1 and CDR2 from the germline V gene are MNHEY and SVGAGI. Trimming left V 4 bases short and J 1 base short, with 12 bases between. CDR3 nucleotide sequence: TGTGCCAGCAGTTCACGCACGACTGGCACAGATACGCAGTATTTT. This codes for CASSSRTTGTDTQYF.

This clonotype appeared many times. The chain joins TRBV5-5 to TRBJ2-5; D is uncertain. This CDR3 has 15 amino acids. The V gene lost 0 bases and the J gene lost 0 bases, with 9 bases spanning the gap. CDR1 is SGHKS, CDR2 YYEKEE, per germline (reference sequence). The CDR3 protein is CASSLDSRDQETQYF. For the CDR3, the DNA is TGTGCCAGCAGCTTGGATTCACGCGACCAAGAGACCCAGTACTTC.

In its sample, this clonotype was seen a few times. This sequence joins TRBV6-6 and TRBJ2-2; 9 nucleotides line up with TRBD1. After removal of 0 bases from V and 3 bases from J, the junction contained 2 bases not matched to a gene. The CDR3 runs 16 residues. Germline loops: CDR1 MNHNY, CDR2 SVGAGI (reference sequence). The CDR3 sequence: CASSYSRDRDTGELFF. CDR3 coding DNA: TGTGCCAGCAGTTACTCGAGGGACAGGGACACCGGGGAGCTGTTTTTT.

This clonotype was found a few times. CDR3 DNA: TGTGCCAGCAGTGCCGACAGGGGTGGCTACACCTTC. It translates to CASSADRGGYTF. The rearrangement joins TRBV25-1 to TRBJ1-2, with TRBD1 identical over 8 bases. This CDR3 is built from 12 residues. Per the germline V gene, CDR1 is MGHDK and CDR2 is SYGVNS. V shed 4 bases, J shed 7 bases, and the junction held 2 bases outside the gene matches.

DNA for the CDR3: TGCGCCAGCAGCCAAGGTTATGGTGGGTTCTACACAGATACGCAGTATTTT. Amino acids: CASSQGYGGFYTDTQYF. This chain links TRBV4-1 with TRBJ2-3; D gene unclear. Trimming removed 1 base from V and 2 bases from J, with 16 bases in between. Germline CDR1 is MGHRA and CDR2 is YSYEKL. The CDR3 loop spans 17 amino acids.

The genes are TRBV3-1 and TRBJ2-7, with D possibly matching TRBD1 (7 bases). V was clipped by 4 bases and J by 9 bases, with 25 bases between them. The CDR3 sequence is 16 residues long. Germline V gene lookup returns CDR1 LGHDT and CDR2 YNNKEL (reference sequence). This CDR3 reads CASSPGQVYLSGGQYF. DNA for the CDR3: TGTGCCAGCAGCCCCGGACAGGTTTACCTCTCCGGGGGGCAGTACTTC.

In this sample, this clonotype turned up a few times. The CDR3 DNA reads TGTGCCAGCAGACAGGACAGGGCGAGCTCCTACGAGCAGTACTTC. Amino acid sequence: CASRQDRASSYEQYF. The gene calls are TRBV28 and TRBJ2-7, with 8 nucleotides matching TRBD1. The CDR3 is 15 residues long. V lost 6 bases and J lost 0; bases outside the gene matches: 7. The germline V gene encodes CDR1 MDHEN and CDR2 SYDVKM.

There are many counts of this clonotype. The chain uses TRBV29-1 and TRBJ2-1; D gene unclear. Trimming shortened V by 4 bases and J by 7 bases, and 14 bases separated the two germline ends. The CDR3 runs 13 residues. Germline CDR1 and CDR2: SQVTM and ANQGSEA. CDR3 in amino acids: CSVVQVVRNEQFF. The CDR3 DNA reads TGCAGCGTTGTACAAGTGGTCCGAAATGAGCAGTTCTTC.

This chain's CDR3 is CASSVGPTYEQYF. In DNA, the CDR3 is TGTGCCAGCAGCGTAGGGCCCACCTACGAGCAGTACTTC. The chain is built from TRBV9 and TRBJ2-7; D is ambiguous. Germline CDR1 and CDR2: SGDLS and YYNGEE. The CDR3 consists of 13 residues. V was pared by 0 bases and J by 2 bases, with 6 bases between.

To note about this clonotype: A much larger clone differs from this one at a single base, so this may be a read error. The V and J genes are TRBV20-1 and TRBJ2-3; the match to TRBD1 covers 7 bases. The CDR3 spans 12 residues. Germline CDR1 reads DFQATT; CDR2 reads SNEGSKA (reference sequence). CDR3 sequence: CSARTGIDPQYF. In DNA, the CDR3 is TGCAGTGCCCGGACAGGTATAGATCCGCAGTATTTT.

This clonotype was seen a few times. The rearrangement uses TRBV7-2 and TRBJ2-5, with 9 bases matching TRBD2. V shed 5 bases, J shed 5 bases, and the junction held 12 bases outside the gene matches. CDR3 length: 16 residues. The V gene's germline CDR1 is SGHTA and CDR2 FQGNSA. CDR3 nucleotides: TGTGCCAGCAGCGGACGGATTATAGCGGGAGTCGAGACCCAGTACTTC. Protein sequence: CASSGRIIAGVETQYF.

There are a few counts of this clonotype. The chain combines TRBV12-3 or TRBV12-4 with TRBJ2-4; D is unclear. The CDR3 is 16 amino acids. Deletions cut 3 bases from V and 1 base from J, with 13 bases between. CDR3 sequence: CASSFPGREAKNIQYF. The CDR3 bases are TGTGCCAGCAGTTTCCCGGGCCGAGAGGCCAAAAACATTCAGTACTTC.

This clonotype has only a few counts. The chain employs TRBV7-9 and TRBJ2-3; 11 bases align to TRBD1. Per the germline V gene, CDR1 is SEHNR and CDR2 is FQNEAQ (reference sequence). V trimming: 5 bases; J trimming: 2 bases; junction bases outside the gene matches: 9. The CDR3 has 17 residues. In DNA form, the CDR3 reads TGTGCCAGCAGCATGGGACAGGGGGGACTTGACACAGATACGCAGTATTTT. Translation: CASSMGQGGLDTDTQYF.

The CDR3 spells CASSETSGSSTDTQYF. The CDR3 DNA reads TGTGCCAGCAGTGAGACTAGCGGGAGTAGCACAGATACGCAGTATTTT. The chain couples TRBV6-1 to TRBJ2-3; 12 nucleotides align to TRBD2. The junction had 1 base not matched to a gene; V was cut back by 3 bases and J by 0 bases. The CDR3 is 16 amino acids. CDR1 is MNHNS and CDR2 is SASEGT in the germline V gene.

This clonotype was recorded a few times. The chain carries TRBV20-1 and TRBJ2-7; D may be TRBD1 (5 bases). The germline V and J ends were trimmed by 5 bases and 6 bases, with 14 bases remaining between them. The CDR3 consists of 12 residues. Germline V gene data show CDR1 as DFQATT and CDR2 as SNEGSKA (reference sequence). Here the CDR3 reads CSASQRRAEQYF. The CDR3 region has the DNA TGCAGTGCTTCCCAGCGCAGGGCCGAGCAGTACTTC.

This clonotype was recorded at least ten times. The genes are TRBV5-5 and TRBJ2-5; D gene unclear. Trimming took 4 bases from V and 2 from J, leaving 9 bases between them. CDR3 length: 13 residues. Germline V gene sequence: CDR1 SGHKS, CDR2 YYEKEE (reference sequence). CDR3 sequence: CASSLPGQETQYF. Here the CDR3 DNA reads TGTGCCAGCAGCCTCCCCGGACAAGAGACCCAGTACTTC.

This clonotype was recorded a few times. J is TRBJ2-1 and V is TRBV6-5; D ambiguous. The germline CDR1 and CDR2 sequences are MNHEY and SVGAGI. Trimming cost V 5 bases and J 2 bases, with 13 bases left between them. CDR3 length equals 15 residues. The CDR3 DNA reads TGTGCCAGCAGTCTTCGGACCAACGCCTACAATGAGCAGTTCTTC. This sequence encodes CASSLRTNAYNEQFF.

Ten or more counts support this clonotype. The rearrangement joins TRBV7-9 to TRBJ2-4; maybe TRBD2 (5 bases). The J call may be mistaken, given a closer DNA end match to TRBJ2-7. CDR1 is SEHNR and CDR2 is FQNEAQ in the germline V gene (reference sequence). The CDR3 length is 14 residues. The CDR3 DNA is TGTGCCAGCAGCTTAGTAGGTACGGGGAGCGAGCAGTACTTC. This translates into CASSLVGTGSEQYF.

CDR3 sequence: CGIRGGSYGYTF. Written as DNA, the CDR3 is TGCGGCATACGGGGAGGGAGCTATGGCTACACCTTC. This rearrangement joins TRBV29-1 to TRBJ1-2; D is unresolved. Germline CDR1 SQVTM, CDR2 ANQGSEA. The CDR3 contains 12 residues.

This clonotype was detected a few times. CDR3 amino acids: CSVNRLSAGEQYF. The CDR3 DNA reads as TGCAGCGTTAACAGACTTTCGGCGGGTGAGCAGTACTTC. J is TRBJ2-7 and V is TRBV29-1; tentatively, D is TRBD2 (5 bases). The CDR3 runs 13 residues. Deletions cut 5 bases from V and 7 bases from J, with 18 bases between. Germline V CDR1 and CDR2: SQVTM, ANQGSEA.